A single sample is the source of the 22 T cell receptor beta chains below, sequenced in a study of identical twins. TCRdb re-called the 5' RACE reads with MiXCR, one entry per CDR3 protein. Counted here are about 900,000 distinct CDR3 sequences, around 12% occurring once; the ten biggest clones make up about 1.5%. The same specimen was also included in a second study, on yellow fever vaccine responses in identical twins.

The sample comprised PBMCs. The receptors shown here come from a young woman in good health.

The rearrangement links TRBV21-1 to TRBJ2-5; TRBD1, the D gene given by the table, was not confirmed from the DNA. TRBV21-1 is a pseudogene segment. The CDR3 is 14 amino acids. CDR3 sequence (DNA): TGTGCCAGCAGCGACCGGGACAGAAAAGAGACCCAGTACTTC. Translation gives CASSDRDRKETQYF.

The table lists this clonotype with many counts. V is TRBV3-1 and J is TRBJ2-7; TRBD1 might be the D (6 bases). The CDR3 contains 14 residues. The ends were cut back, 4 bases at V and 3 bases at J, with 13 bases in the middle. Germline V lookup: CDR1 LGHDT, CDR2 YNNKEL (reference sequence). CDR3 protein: CASSPQGMVYEQYV. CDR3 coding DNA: TGTGCCAGCAGCCCCCAGGGGATGGTCTACGAGCAGTACGTC.

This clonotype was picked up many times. The CDR3 region has the DNA TGTGCCAGCAGCCTGACTAGCGGGGGGGCCCTAGGAGAGACCCAGTACTTC. Translating gives CASSLTSGGALGETQYF. The chain links TRBV3-1 to TRBJ2-5, with TRBD2 identical over 14 bases. Germline CDR1 is LGHDT and CDR2 is YNNKEL (reference sequence). The CDR3 contains 17 residues. Trimming at V came to 4 bases and at J to 4 bases, leaving 8 bases not matched to a gene.

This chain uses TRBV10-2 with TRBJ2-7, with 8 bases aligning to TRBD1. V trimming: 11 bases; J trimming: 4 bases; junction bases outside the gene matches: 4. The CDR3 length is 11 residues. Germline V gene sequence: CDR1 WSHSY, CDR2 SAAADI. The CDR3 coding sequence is TGCGCCGCAGGGGGCAAGTACGAGCAGTACTTC. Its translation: CAAGGKYEQYF.

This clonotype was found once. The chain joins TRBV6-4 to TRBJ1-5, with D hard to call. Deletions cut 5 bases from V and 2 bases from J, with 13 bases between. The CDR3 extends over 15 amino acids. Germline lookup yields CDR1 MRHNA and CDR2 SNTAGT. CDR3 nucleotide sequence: TGTGCCAGCAGTCGTGAAGGGCTCGGCAATCAGCCCCAGCATTTT. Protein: CASSREGLGNQPQHF.

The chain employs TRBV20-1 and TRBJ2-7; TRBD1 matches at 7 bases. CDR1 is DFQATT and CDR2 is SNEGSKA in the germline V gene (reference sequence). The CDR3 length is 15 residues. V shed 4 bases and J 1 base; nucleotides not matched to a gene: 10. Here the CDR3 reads CSATAPTGRSYEQYV. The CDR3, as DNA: TGCAGTGCTACCGCACCGACAGGGCGGTCCTACGAGCAGTACGTC.

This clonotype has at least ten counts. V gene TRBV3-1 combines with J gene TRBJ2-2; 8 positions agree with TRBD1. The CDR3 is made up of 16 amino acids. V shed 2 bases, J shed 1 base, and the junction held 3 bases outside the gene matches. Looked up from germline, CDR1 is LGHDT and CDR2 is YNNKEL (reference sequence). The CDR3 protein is CASSQQGALNTGELFF. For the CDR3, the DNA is TGTGCCAGCAGCCAACAGGGGGCATTGAACACCGGGGAGCTGTTTTTT.

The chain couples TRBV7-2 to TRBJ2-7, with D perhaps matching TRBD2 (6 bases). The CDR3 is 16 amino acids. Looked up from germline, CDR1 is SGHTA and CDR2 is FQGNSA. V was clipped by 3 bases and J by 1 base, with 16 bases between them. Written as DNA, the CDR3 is TGTGCCAGCAGCTTTCAGCAACCGGGACTTTCCTACGAGCAGTACTTC. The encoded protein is CASSFQQPGLSYEQYF.

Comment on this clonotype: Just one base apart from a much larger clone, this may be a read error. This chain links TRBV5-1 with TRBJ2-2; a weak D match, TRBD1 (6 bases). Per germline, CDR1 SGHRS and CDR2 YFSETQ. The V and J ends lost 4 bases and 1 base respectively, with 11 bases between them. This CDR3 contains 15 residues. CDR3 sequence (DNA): TGCGCCAGCAGCCAGACGACAGGGAACACCGGGGAGCTGTTTTTT. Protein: CASSQTTGNTGELFF.

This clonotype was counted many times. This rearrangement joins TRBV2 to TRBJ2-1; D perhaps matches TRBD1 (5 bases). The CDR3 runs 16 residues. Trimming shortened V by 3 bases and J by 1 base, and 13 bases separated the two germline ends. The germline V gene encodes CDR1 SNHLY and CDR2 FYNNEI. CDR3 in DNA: TGTGCCAGCAGTGAGTGGGCAGGGCGATCCTACAATGAGCAGTTCTTC. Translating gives CASSEWAGRSYNEQFF.

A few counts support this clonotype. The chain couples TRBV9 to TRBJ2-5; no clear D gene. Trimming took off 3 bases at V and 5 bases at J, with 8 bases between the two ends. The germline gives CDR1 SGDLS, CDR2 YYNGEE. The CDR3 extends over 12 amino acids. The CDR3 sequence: CASSAETETQYF. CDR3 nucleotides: TGTGCCAGCAGCGCCGAGACCGAGACCCAGTACTTC.

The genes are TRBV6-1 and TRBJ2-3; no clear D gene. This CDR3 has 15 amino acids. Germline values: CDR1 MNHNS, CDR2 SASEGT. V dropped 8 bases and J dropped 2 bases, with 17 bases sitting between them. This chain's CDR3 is CASLHSARYTDTQYF. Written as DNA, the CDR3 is TGTGCCAGCTTACACTCGGCCCGGTACACAGATACGCAGTATTTT.

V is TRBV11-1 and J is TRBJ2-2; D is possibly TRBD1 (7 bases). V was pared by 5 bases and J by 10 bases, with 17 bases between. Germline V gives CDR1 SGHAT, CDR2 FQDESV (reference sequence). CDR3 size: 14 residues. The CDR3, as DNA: TGTGCCAGCAGCGTCGGAGGGGGCTCGGTGGAGCTGTTTTTT. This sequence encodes CASSVGGGSVELFF. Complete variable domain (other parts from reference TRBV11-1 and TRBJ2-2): EAEVAQSPRYKITEKSQAVAFWCDPISGHATLYWYRQILGQGPELLVQFQDESVVDDSQLPKDRFSAERLKGVDSTLKIQPAELGDSAMYLCASSVGGGSVELFFGEGSRLTVL.

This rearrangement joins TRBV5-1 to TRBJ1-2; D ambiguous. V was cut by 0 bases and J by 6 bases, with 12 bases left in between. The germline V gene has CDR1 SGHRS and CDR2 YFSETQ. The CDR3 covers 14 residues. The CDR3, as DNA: TGCGCCAGCAGCTTGGAAAGGTCGCATCATGGCTACACCTTC. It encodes CASSLERSHHGYTF.

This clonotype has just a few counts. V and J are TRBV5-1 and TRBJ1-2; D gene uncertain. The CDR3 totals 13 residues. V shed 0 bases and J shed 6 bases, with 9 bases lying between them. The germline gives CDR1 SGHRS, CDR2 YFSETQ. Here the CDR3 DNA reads TGCGCCAGCAGCTTGGCAGATTTAGATGGCTACACCTTC. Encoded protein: CASSLADLDGYTF.

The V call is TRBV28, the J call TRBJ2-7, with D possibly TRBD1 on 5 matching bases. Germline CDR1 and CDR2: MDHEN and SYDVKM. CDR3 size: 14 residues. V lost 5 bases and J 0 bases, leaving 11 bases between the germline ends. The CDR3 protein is CASSRQSSSYEQYF. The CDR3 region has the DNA TGTGCCAGCAGTCGACAGTCGAGCTCCTACGAGCAGTACTTC. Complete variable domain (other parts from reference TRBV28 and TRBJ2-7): DVKVTQSSRYLVKRTGEKVFLECVQDMDHENMFWYRQDPGLGLRLIYFSYDVKMKEKGDIPEGYSVSREKKERFSLILESASTNQTSMYLCASSRQSSSYEQYFGPGTRLTVT.

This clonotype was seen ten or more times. CDR3 in amino acids: CASSLFLSGANVLTF. The CDR3 region has the DNA TGTGCCAGCAGTTTATTCCTCTCTGGGGCCAACGTCCTGACTTTC. The chain is built from TRBV12-3 or TRBV12-4 and TRBJ2-6; unclear D gene. The CDR3 has 15 residues. The V and J ends lost 2 bases and 0 bases respectively, with 5 bases between them.

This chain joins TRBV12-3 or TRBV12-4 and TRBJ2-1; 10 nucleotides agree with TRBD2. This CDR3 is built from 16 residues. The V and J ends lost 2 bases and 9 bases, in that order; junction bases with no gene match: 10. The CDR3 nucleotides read TGTGCCAGCAGTTTAACACCGGGACTAGCGAGTGGTGAGCAGTTCTTC. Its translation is CASSLTPGLASGEQFF.

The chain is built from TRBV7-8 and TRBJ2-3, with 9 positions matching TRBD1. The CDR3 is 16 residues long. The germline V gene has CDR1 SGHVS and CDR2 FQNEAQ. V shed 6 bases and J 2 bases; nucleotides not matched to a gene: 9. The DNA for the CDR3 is TGTGCCAGCAGAGGGGACAGGGTATCGCCCACAGATACGCAGTATTTT. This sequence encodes CASRGDRVSPTDTQYF.

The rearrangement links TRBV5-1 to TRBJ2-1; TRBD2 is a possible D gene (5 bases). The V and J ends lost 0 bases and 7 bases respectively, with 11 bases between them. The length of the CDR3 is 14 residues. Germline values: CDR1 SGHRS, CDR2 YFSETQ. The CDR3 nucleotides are TGCGCCAGCAGCTTGGACGGGGTAGGGAATGAGCAGTTCTTC. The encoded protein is CASSLDGVGNEQFF.

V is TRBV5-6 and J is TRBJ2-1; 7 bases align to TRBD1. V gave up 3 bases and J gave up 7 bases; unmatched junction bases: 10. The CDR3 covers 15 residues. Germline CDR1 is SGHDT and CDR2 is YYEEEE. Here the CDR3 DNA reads TGTGCCAGCAGCTGGGGTGGGGGCAGGGGGAATGAGCAGTTCTTC. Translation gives CASSWGGGRGNEQFF.

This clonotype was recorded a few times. The CDR3 DNA reads as TGTGCCAGCTCACCCGGCGGGACCCCCACAGATACGCAGTATTTT. This codes for CASSPGGTPTDTQYF. The chain couples TRBV18 to TRBJ2-3; the D gene is possibly TRBD2 (6 bases). CDR3 length equals 15 residues. CDR1 and CDR2 (germline): KGHSH, LQKENI. Trimming removed 3 bases from V and 2 bases from J, with 12 bases in between. The full variable domain, its missing parts supplied by reference TRBV18 and TRBJ2-3, is NAGVMQNPRHLVRRRGQEARLRCSPMKGHSHVYWYRQLPEEGLKFMVYLQKENIIDESGMPKERFSAEFPKEGPSILRIQQVVRGDSAAYFCASSPGGTPTDTQYFGPGTRLTVL.